A selection of T cell receptor beta chains follows, all from one sample in a study of blood T cell repertoires in COVID-19. Clones were sequenced by immunoSEQ multiplex PCR, and TCRdb holds only the in-frame ones, with some missing. Of roughly 240,000 clones in the sample, about 90% were seen once. The sequenced sample consisted of peripheral blood. Every receptor here comes from a woman in her thirties who had recovered from COVID-19. Each CDR3 is given with its conserved first and last residue.

J gene	CDR3 length	V gene	CDR3 protein
TRBJ1-5	13	TRBV9	CASGGGVSQPQHF
TRBJ1-5	16	TRBV7-8	CASSLGSWGPDQPQHF
TRBJ2-1	15	TRBV7-9	CASSSTGGSHNEQFF
TRBJ2-1	16	TRBV2	CAGAGSDLETYNEQFF
TRBJ2-3	13	TRBV6-4	CASARGATDTQYF
TRBJ2-3	16	TRBV10-3	CAISPGLAGGGDTQYF
TRBJ2-2	16	TRBV5-4	CASSLALAGGTRELFF
TRBJ1-5	16	TRBV15	CATSRGLTVTYQPQHF
TRBJ2-5	16	TRBV2	CASRLRGGGGRETQYF
TRBJ2-7	12	TRBV30	CAWDRGSGEQYF
TRBJ1-2	14	TRBV10-3	CAIRGATGHYGYTF
TRBJ2-1	16	TRBV7-3	CASSSLDRAAYNEQFF
TRBJ2-3	13	TRBV6-5	CATCIKPPDTQYF
TRBJ2-7	12	TRBV10-2	CATGQGGYEQYF
TRBJ1-1	16	TRBV7-3	CASSLTADLANTEAFF
TRBJ2-7	14	TRBV7-7	CASSPGQGKDEQYF
TRBJ2-5	14	TRBV6-5	CASPRQGLGETQYF
TRBJ2-7	14	TRBV5-1	CASSGGDRVYEQYF
TRBJ1-5	14	TRBV27	CASSLRRQEQPQHF
TRBJ2-5	15	TRBV14	CASSPNTGGRETQYF
TRBJ2-3	15	TRBV6-2/TRBV6-3	CASSPTLAGGDTQYF
TRBJ2-5	17	TRBV3-1/TRBV3-2	CASSQGMLAGGQETQYF
TRBJ2-6	19	TRBV4-2	CASSQDSTGLPAGANVLTF
TRBJ2-7	15	TRBV15	CATSTRRTSSYEQYF
TRBJ1-3	14	TRBV6-5	CASDGRNSGNTIYF
TRBJ1-2	15	TRBV30	CACPLGTGDSYGYTF
TRBJ2-7	17	TRBV5-5	CASSLQGGLAGFYEQYF
TRBJ2-7	13	TRBV19	CASSLGDSYEQYF
TRBJ2-1	14	TRBV5-1	CASTSGGVYNEQFF
TRBJ2-7	12	TRBV3-1/TRBV3-2	CASSPNNYEQYF
TRBJ1-2	18	TRBV18	CASSPPGFGAGRDYGYTF